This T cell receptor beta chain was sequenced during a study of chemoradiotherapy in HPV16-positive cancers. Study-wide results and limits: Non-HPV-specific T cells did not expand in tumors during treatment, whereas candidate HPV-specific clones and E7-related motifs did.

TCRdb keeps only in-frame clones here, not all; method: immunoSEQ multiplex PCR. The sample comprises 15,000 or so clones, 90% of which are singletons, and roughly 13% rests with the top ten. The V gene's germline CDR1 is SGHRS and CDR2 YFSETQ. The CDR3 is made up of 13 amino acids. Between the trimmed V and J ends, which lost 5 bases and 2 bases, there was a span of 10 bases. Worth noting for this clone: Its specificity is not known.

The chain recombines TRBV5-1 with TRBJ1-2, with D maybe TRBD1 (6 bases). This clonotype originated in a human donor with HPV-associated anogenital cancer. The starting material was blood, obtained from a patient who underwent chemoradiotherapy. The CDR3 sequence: CASRRTVNYGYTF. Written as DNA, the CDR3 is TGCGCCAGCAGGAGGACAGTCAACTATGGCTACACCTTC.